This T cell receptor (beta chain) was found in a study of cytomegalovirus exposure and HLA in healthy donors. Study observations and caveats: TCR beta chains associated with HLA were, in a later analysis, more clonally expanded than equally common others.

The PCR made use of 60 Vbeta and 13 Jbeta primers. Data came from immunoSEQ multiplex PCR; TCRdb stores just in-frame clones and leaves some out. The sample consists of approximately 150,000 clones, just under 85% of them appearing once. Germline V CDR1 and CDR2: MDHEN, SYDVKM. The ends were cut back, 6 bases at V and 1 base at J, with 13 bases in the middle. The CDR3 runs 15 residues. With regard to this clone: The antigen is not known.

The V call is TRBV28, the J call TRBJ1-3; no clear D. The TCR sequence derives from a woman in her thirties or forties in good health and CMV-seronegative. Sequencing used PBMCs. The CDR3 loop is CASRTPLGSGNTIYF. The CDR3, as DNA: TGTGCCAGCAGGACCCCCCTAGGTTCTGGAAACACCATATATTTT.